These 17 T cell receptor beta chains came from one sample sequenced in a study of blood T cell repertoires in COVID-19. Clones were read by immunoSEQ multiplex PCR, and TCRdb kept only the in-frame ones, dropping some. The table has 250,000 to 400,000 clones, 75% to 90% seen once. Material: PBMCs or T cells enriched from blood (not recorded which). The receptor set was obtained from a man aged 60 to 75 who had recovered from COVID-19.

The V gene is TRBV4-1, the J gene TRBJ1-5; D is uncertain. V gave up 4 bases and J gave up 6 bases, with 16 bases separating them. The CDR3 extends over 15 amino acids. The germline V gene has CDR1 MGHRA and CDR2 YSYEKL. CDR3 region: CASSLGPERVQPQHF. The CDR3 nucleotides are TGCGCCAGCAGCCTTGGACCCGAGAGGGTTCAGCCCCAGCATTTT.

The chain has TRBV7-9 and TRBJ2-7; 7 bases map to TRBD1. The CDR3 extends over 16 amino acids. Germline V gene sequence: CDR1 SEHNR, CDR2 FQNEAQ (reference sequence). With 4 bases clipped from V and 7 bases from J, the junction kept 16 bases outside the gene matches. The DNA for the CDR3 is TGTGCCAGCAGCTCAGGAATGACAGGGACCGCCGGGGAGCAGTACTTC. This encodes CASSSGMTGTAGEQYF.

J is TRBJ2-1 and V is TRBV7-2, with 7 bases matching TRBD1. Germline CDR1 is SGHTA and CDR2 is FQGNSA. The CDR3 contains 14 residues. V dropped 7 bases and J dropped 7; count of bases not matched to a gene: 10. This chain's CDR3 is CASTQDRAGNEQFF. The CDR3 DNA is TGTGCCAGCACCCAAGACAGGGCTGGGAATGAGCAGTTCTTC. Full variable domain (missing parts from reference TRBV7-2 and TRBJ2-1): GAGVSQSPSNKVTEKGKDVELRCDPISGHTALYWYRQSLGQGLEFLIYFQGNSAPDKSGLPSDRFSAERTGGSVSTLTIQRTQQEDSAVYLCASTQDRAGNEQFFGPGTRLTVL.

J is TRBJ2-7 and V is TRBV19; TRBD1 matches 7 bases. In germline, CDR1 is LNHDA, CDR2 SQIVND (reference sequence). The CDR3 loop spans 13 amino acids. V was clipped by 3 bases and J by 7 bases; unmatched bases: 6. The CDR3 is CASSIQGVGEQYF. CDR3 in DNA: TGTGCCAGTAGTATTCAGGGGGTTGGAGAGCAGTACTTC. The full variable domain, in which reference TRBV19 and TRBJ2-7 provide the parts outside the CDR3, is DGGITQSPKYLFRKEGQNVTLSCEQNLNHDAMYWYRQDPGQGLRLIYYSQIVNDFQKGDIAEGYSVSREKKESFPLTVTSAQKNPTAFYLCASSIQGVGEQYFGPGTRLTVT.

The rearrangement joins TRBV28 to TRBJ2-5, with TRBD2 matching over 8 bases. Germline-derived CDR1 and CDR2 are MDHEN and SYDVKM. The CDR3 contains 14 residues. Unmatched junction bases numbered 4, after V lost 3 bases and J lost 4 bases. CDR3 amino acids: CASSLAGLGETQYF. CDR3 in DNA: TGTGCCAGCAGTTTGGCGGGACTAGGAGAGACCCAGTACTTC.

The chain recombines TRBV27 with TRBJ2-7; 12 bases match TRBD2. Trimming took 6 bases from V and 5 from J; bases not matched to a gene: 8. CDR1 and CDR2 (germline): MNHEY, SMNVEV (reference sequence). The CDR3 has 15 residues. This CDR3 is CASSTRLAGVDEQYF. As DNA, the CDR3 is TGTGCCAGCAGCACCAGACTAGCGGGAGTGGACGAGCAGTACTTC.

V gene TRBV10-1 combines with J gene TRBJ2-7; D not resolved. Trimming shortened V by 8 bases and J by 0 bases, and 17 bases separated the two germline ends. Germline lookup yields CDR1 WNHNN and CDR2 SYGVQD (reference sequence). The CDR3 is 15 residues long. The CDR3, as DNA: TGCGCCAGCCCCAGCCCCAGGATGCGCTCCTACGAGCAGTACTTC. It yields the protein CASPSPRMRSYEQYF.

The chain couples TRBV19 to TRBJ2-2; D possibly corresponds to TRBD2 (6 bases). V gave up 5 bases and J gave up 2 bases, with 15 bases separating them. Per the germline V gene, CDR1 is LNHDA and CDR2 is SQIVND (reference sequence). The CDR3 covers 16 residues. CDR3 loop: CASSWAGPPNTGELFF. The CDR3, as DNA: TGTGCCAGTAGTTGGGCGGGACCCCCTAACACCGGGGAGCTGTTTTTT.

The chain employs TRBV7-9 and TRBJ1-4, with a possible D match to TRBD1 (6 bases). Germline V gene data show CDR1 as SEHNR and CDR2 as FQNEAQ (reference sequence). The V and J ends lost 3 bases and 0 bases respectively, with 20 bases between them. CDR3 length: 19 amino acids. In nucleotides, the CDR3 is TGTGCCAGCAGCTTGGGGCGGGCAGGGACAACATCAACTAATGAAAAACTGTTTTTT. This encodes CASSLGRAGTTSTNEKLFF. Full variable domain (outside the CDR3, taken from reference TRBV7-9 and TRBJ1-4): DTGVSQNPRHKITKRGQNVTFRCDPISEHNRLYWYRQTLGQGPEFLTYFQNEAQLEKSRLLSDRFSAERPKGSFSTLEIQRTEQGDSAMYLCASSLGRAGTTSTNEKLFFGSGTQLSVL.

V gene TRBV27 combines with J gene TRBJ2-3; TRBD2 might be the D (5 bases). CDR1 and CDR2 (germline): MNHEY, SMNVEV (reference sequence). This CDR3 is built from 11 residues. V shed 11 bases and J shed 5 bases, with 11 bases lying between them. In nucleotides, the CDR3 is TGTGCCGCCTCCGGGAAAGATACGCAGTATTTT. This codes for CAASGKDTQYF.

The chain uses TRBV28 and TRBJ2-7, with 8 positions matching TRBD2. J was trimmed by 3 bases and V by 4 bases; bases with no gene match: 5. CDR1 MDHEN and CDR2 SYDVKM come from the germline V gene. The CDR3 is 14 amino acids. The CDR3 loop is CASSSGTSGYEQYF. CDR3 nucleotide sequence: TGTGCCAGCAGTTCCGGGACTAGTGGCTACGAGCAGTACTTC.

The chain couples TRBV7-2 to TRBJ2-5; tentatively, D is TRBD2 (6 bases). The CDR3 loop spans 13 amino acids. Trimming removed 4 bases from V and 4 bases from J, with 10 bases in between. Germline assignment: CDR1 SGHTA and CDR2 FQGNSA. CDR3 residues: CASSWQEGETQYF. CDR3 in DNA: TGTGCCAGCAGCTGGCAGGAGGGAGAGACCCAGTACTTC.

The genes are TRBV19 and TRBJ2-2, with 9 bases that match TRBD1. The germline gives CDR1 LNHDA, CDR2 SQIVND (reference sequence). The junction had 2 bases not matched to a gene; V was cut back by 2 bases and J by 4 bases. CDR3 length equals 15 residues. Written as DNA, the CDR3 is TGTGCCAGTAGTATAACAGGGGGCGTCACCGGGGAGCTGTTTTTT. Translation gives CASSITGGVTGELFF. Combining the CDR3 with reference TRBV19 and TRBJ2-2 gives the whole variable domain DGGITQSPKYLFRKEGQNVTLSCEQNLNHDAMYWYRQDPGQGLRLIYYSQIVNDFQKGDIAEGYSVSREKKESFPLTVTSAQKNPTAFYLCASSITGGVTGELFFGEGSRLTVL.

The rearrangement links TRBV28 to TRBJ2-7; a possible D gene is TRBD1 (5 bases). This CDR3 region has 13 residues. Trimming took 5 bases from V and 3 from J, leaving 11 bases between them. The germline V gene has CDR1 MDHEN and CDR2 SYDVKM. CDR3 protein: CASSATVFYEQYF. CDR3 in DNA: TGTGCCAGCAGTGCGACAGTTTTCTACGAGCAGTACTTC.

This chain connects TRBV10-3 to TRBJ2-7, with D perhaps TRBD1 (5 bases). This CDR3 has 15 amino acids. The germline V gene encodes CDR1 ENHRY and CDR2 SYGVKD. V was clipped by 2 bases and J by 9 bases, with 20 bases between them. The CDR3 is CAISEAQGLSSGQYF. The CDR3 coding sequence is TGTGCCATCAGTGAGGCCCAGGGCTTAAGTTCGGGGCAGTACTTC.

The chain recombines TRBV7-2 with TRBJ2-1; 9 bases align to TRBD2. Germline values: CDR1 SGHTA, CDR2 FQGNSA. The CDR3 is made up of 18 amino acids. After removal of 0 bases from V and 3 bases from J, the junction contained 9 bases not matched to a gene. The CDR3 protein is CASSLALVTSGYYNEQFF. CDR3 coding DNA: TGTGCCAGCAGCTTAGCCCTGGTTACTAGCGGGTACTACAATGAGCAGTTCTTC.

The chain carries TRBV5-1 and TRBJ2-3, with D possibly being TRBD2 (6 bases). Trimming removed 4 bases from V and 0 bases from J, with 21 bases in between. The CDR3 sequence is 18 residues long. Germline V gives CDR1 SGHRS, CDR2 YFSETQ. The CDR3 coding sequence is TGCGCCAGCAGCCTTACACCACTGGGACTCCAAAGCACAGATACGCAGTATTTT. Encoded protein: CASSLTPLGLQSTDTQYF. Combining the CDR3 with reference TRBV5-1 and TRBJ2-3 gives the whole variable domain KAGVTQTPRYLIKTRGQQVTLSCSPISGHRSVSWYQQTPGQGLQFLFEYFSETQRNKGNFPGRFSGRQFSNSRSEMNVSTLELGDSALYLCASSLTPLGLQSTDTQYFGPGTRLTVL.